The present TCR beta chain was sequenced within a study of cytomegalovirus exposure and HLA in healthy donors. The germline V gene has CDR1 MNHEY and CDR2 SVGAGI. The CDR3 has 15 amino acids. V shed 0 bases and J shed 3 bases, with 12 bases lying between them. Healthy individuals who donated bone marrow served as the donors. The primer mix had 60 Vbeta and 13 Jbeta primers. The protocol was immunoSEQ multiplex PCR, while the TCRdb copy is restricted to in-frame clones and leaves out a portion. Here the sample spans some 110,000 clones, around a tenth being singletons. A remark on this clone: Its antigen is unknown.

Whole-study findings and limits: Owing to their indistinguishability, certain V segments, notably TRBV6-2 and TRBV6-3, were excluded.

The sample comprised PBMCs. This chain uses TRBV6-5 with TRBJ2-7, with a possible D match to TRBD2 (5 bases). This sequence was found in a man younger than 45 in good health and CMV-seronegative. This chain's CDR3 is CASSYSSGRFYEQYF. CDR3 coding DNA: TGTGCCAGCAGTTACTCGAGCGGCAGATTCTACGAGCAGTACTTC.